This T cell receptor (beta chain) emerged from a study of cytomegalovirus exposure and HLA in healthy donors. CDR3 length: 17 residues. Germline V lookup: CDR1 SGHTS, CDR2 YDEGEE. The germline V and J ends were trimmed by 4 bases and 1 base, with 20 bases remaining between them. It was with 60 Vbeta and 13 Jbeta primers that the PCR ran. Clones were read by immunoSEQ multiplex PCR, and TCRdb kept only the in-frame ones, dropping some. The sample holds about 160,000 clones, approximately 86% seen once. V and J are TRBV5-8 and TRBJ1-2, with D possibly being TRBD1 (6 bases). Sequenced sample: PBMCs. The TCR was taken from a woman in her late teens or twenties in good health and CMV-seronegative. In DNA form, the CDR3 reads TGTGCCAGCAGCCGACTTTTGAACAGGGAGCTTAACTATGGCTACACCTTC. As protein: CASSRLLNRELNYGYTF.